The 29 T cell receptor beta chains below come from one sample, sequenced in a study of OX40 agonist ivuxolimab in advanced cancers. Repertoires were generated with immunoSEQ multiplex PCR, while TCRdb's copy carries only in-frame clones and drops some. The table shows under 90,000 clones, with 75% to 85% occurring only once. The specimen was CD4+ or CD8+ T cells sorted from blood, collected in a trial of the OX40 agonist ivuxolimab. These receptors were collected from an adult with an advanced solid tumor such as melanoma, head and neck, liver or kidney cancer.

This chain connects TRBV5-4 to TRBJ2-2, with 9 bases identical to TRBD1. This CDR3 region has 16 residues. CDR1 is SGHNT, CDR2 YYREEE, per germline (reference sequence). With 2 bases clipped from V and 5 bases from J, the junction kept 7 bases outside the gene matches. The CDR3 nucleotides read TGTGCCAGCAGCTTAACCGGGACAGGGCGTACCGGGGAGCTGTTTTTT. It specifies CASSLTGTGRTGELFF.

The chain couples TRBV10-2 to TRBJ2-1; D unresolved. The CDR3 is made up of 11 amino acids. Germline lookup yields CDR1 WSHSY and CDR2 SAAADI. V lost 7 bases to trimming and J lost 4 bases, with 5 bases between them. CDR3 DNA: TGCGCCAGCACCAAATACAATGAGCAGTTCTTC. Its translation is CASTKYNEQFF.

This chain links TRBV2 with TRBJ2-5, with 13 bases fitting TRBD2. This CDR3 spans 15 amino acids. Germline CDR1 is SNHLY and CDR2 is FYNNEI. Trimming at V came to 8 bases and at J to 5 bases, leaving 8 bases not matched to a gene. Here the CDR3 reads CASRWTSGGRETQYF. The CDR3 DNA is TGTGCCAGCCGATGGACTAGCGGGGGCAGGGAGACCCAGTACTTC.

V and J are TRBV4-1 and TRBJ1-2, with D possibly TRBD1 on 6 matching bases. Trimming left V 3 bases short and J 2 bases short, with 16 bases between. This CDR3 is built from 16 residues. The germline CDR1 and CDR2 sequences are MGHRA and YSYEKL. In DNA form, the CDR3 reads TGCGCCAGCAGCCAGGATACCGGGACAAGCAACTATGGCTACACCTTC. Amino acids: CASSQDTGTSNYGYTF.

This clone was seen more than once but under ten times. The chain employs TRBV7-9 and TRBJ1-1, with D maybe TRBD1 (6 bases). V was pared by 2 bases and J by 11 bases, with 9 bases between. CDR1 and CDR2 from the germline V gene are SEHNR and FQNEAQ (reference sequence). This CDR3 has 11 residues. The chain's CDR3 is CASSLKGGAFF. Written as DNA, the CDR3 is TGTGCCAGCAGCTTAAAAGGGGGGGCTTTCTTT.

This sequence joins TRBV28 and TRBJ1-1, with TRBD1 matching over 9 bases. The CDR3 extends over 15 amino acids. Germline assignment: CDR1 MDHEN and CDR2 SYDVKM. The J segment lost 5 bases and the V segment lost 5 bases, leaving 9 bases of the junction unmatched. The CDR3 protein is CASSTRQGGKTEAFF. The CDR3 DNA reads as TGTGCCAGCAGTACCCGACAGGGGGGAAAGACTGAAGCTTTCTTT.

This clone was found once. This chain joins TRBV7-8 and TRBJ2-1, with TRBD2 matching 11 bases. The germline V gene has CDR1 SGHVS and CDR2 FQNEAQ. Unmatched junction bases numbered 4, after V lost 5 bases and J lost 1 base. This CDR3 is built from 16 residues. In nucleotides, the CDR3 is TGTGCCAGCAGCGCTGGGACTAGCGGTTCCTACAATGAGCAGTTCTTC. This codes for CASSAGTSGSYNEQFF.

The CDR3 loop is CASKSTQGSGNTIYF. The CDR3 coding sequence is TGTGCCAGCAAATCTACACAGGGGAGTGGAAACACCATATATTTT. The chain is built from TRBV2 and TRBJ1-3; 7 positions agree with TRBD1. V was clipped by 7 bases and J by 3 bases; unmatched bases: 9. The CDR3 runs 15 residues. Germline V gene lookup returns CDR1 SNHLY and CDR2 FYNNEI.

This clone turned up a few times. The chain uses TRBV19 and TRBJ1-2; 11 bases map to TRBD1. The CDR3 loop spans 15 amino acids. Per germline, CDR1 LNHDA and CDR2 SQIVND (reference sequence). The V gene end was trimmed by 7 bases and the J gene end by 2 bases; junction bases not matched to a gene: 6. The CDR3 is CASTNGQGANYGYTF. The CDR3 DNA follows: TGTGCCAGTACCAACGGACAGGGGGCGAACTATGGCTACACCTTC.

The chain is built from TRBV7-2 and TRBJ2-4; D call uncertain. This CDR3 comprises 13 residues. With 0 bases removed from V and 3 bases from J, the gap between germline ends came to 3 bases. Germline CDR1 SGHTA, CDR2 FQGNSA. The chain's CDR3 is CASSLADKNIQYF. The CDR3 region has the DNA TGTGCCAGCAGCTTAGCGGACAAAAACATTCAGTACTTC.

The V call is TRBV18, the J call TRBJ1-6; D perhaps matches TRBD1 (6 bases). V was trimmed by 2 bases and J by 9 bases, leaving 17 bases between them. The CDR3 is 16 amino acids. CDR1 and CDR2 (germline): KGHSH, LQKENI. The CDR3 reads CASSPWAGEAPSPLHF. CDR3 nucleotides: TGTGCCAGCTCACCATGGGCAGGGGAGGCTCCTTCACCCCTCCACTTT.

The chain has TRBV30 and TRBJ2-7; 7 bases agree with TRBD2. CDR1 GTSNPN and CDR2 SVGIG come from the germline V gene (reference sequence). This CDR3 has 14 amino acids. Trimming took 3 bases from V and 5 from J; bases not matched to a gene: 10. The CDR3 bases are TGTGCCTGGAGCCGGGGAGGGATGGTCCACGAGCAGTACTTC. Protein product: CAWSRGGMVHEQYF.

The chain combines TRBV12-1 with TRBJ2-3; the table's D gene call, TRBD2, was not cross checked with the DNA. TRBV12-1 is classified as a pseudogene. The CDR3 is made up of 16 amino acids. The CDR3 sequence: CASTIHSAGGTDTQYF. For the CDR3, the DNA is TGTGCCAGCACCATACATAGCGCGGGGGGCACAGATACGCAGTATTTT.

This clone was observed a handful of times. The DNA for the CDR3 is TGTGCCAGCAGTAGTGAGGGGGCCGGTAATCAGCCCCAGCATTTT. This sequence encodes CASSSEGAGNQPQHF. The J gene is TRBJ1-5, the V gene TRBV28, with 7 nucleotides matching TRBD1. Trimming at V came to 5 bases and at J to 4 bases, leaving 8 bases not matched to a gene. The CDR3 sequence is 15 residues long. Per the germline V gene, CDR1 is MDHEN and CDR2 is SYDVKM. The complete variable domain, with remaining parts taken from reference TRBV28 and TRBJ1-5, reads DVKVTQSSRYLVKRTGEKVFLECVQDMDHENMFWYRQDPGLGLRLIYFSYDVKMKEKGDIPEGYSVSREKKERFSLILESASTNQTSMYLCASSSEGAGNQPQHFGDGTRLSIL.

On this clone: One junction end disagrees with the germline gene, perhaps due to a read error. In the same sample, other DNA sequences code for this CDR3. The V gene is TRBV11-3, the J gene TRBJ1-1, with D possibly TRBD1 on 5 matching bases. The CDR3 loop spans 12 amino acids. CDR1 is SGHNT and CDR2 is YENEEA in the germline V gene. CDR3: CASSSRGRGAFF. DNA for the CDR3: TGTGCTAGCAGCTCTAGGGGTCGCGGAGCTTTCTTT. The entire variable domain, with the rest obtained from reference TRBV11-3 and TRBJ1-1, is as follows: EAGVVQSPRYKIIEKKQPVAFWCNPISGHNTLYWYLQNLGQGPELLIRYENEEAVDDSQLPKDRFSAERLKGVDSTLKIQPAELGDSAVYLCASSSRGRGAFFGQGTRLTVV.

The sample holds a few counts of this clone. Other nucleotide sequences in the sample specify the same CDR3. The rearrangement joins TRBV5-1 to TRBJ2-5; D unclear. Germline V lookup: CDR1 SGHRS, CDR2 YFSETQ. This CDR3 is 11 amino acids long. The ends were cut back, 2 bases at V and 1 base at J, with 0 bases in the middle. The CDR3 region has the DNA TGCGCCAGCAGCTTCCAAGAGACCCAGTACTTC. This encodes CASSFQETQYF.

The chain is built from TRBV5-1 and TRBJ2-2; D might be TRBD1 or TRBD2, each matching 5 bases. Per germline, CDR1 SGHRS and CDR2 YFSETQ. The CDR3 loop spans 14 amino acids. V was clipped by 0 bases and J by 8 bases, with 11 bases between them. CDR3 region: CASSLAGATGELFF. The CDR3 nucleotides read TGCGCCAGCAGCTTGGCCGGGGCGACGGGGGAGCTGTTTTTT. The variable domain in full, with the rest retrieved from reference TRBV5-1 and TRBJ2-2, is KAGVTQTPRYLIKTRGQQVTLSCSPISGHRSVSWYQQTPGQGLQFLFEYFSETQRNKGNFPGRFSGRQFSNSRSEMNVSTLELGDSALYLCASSLAGATGELFFGEGSRLTVL.

This clone was recorded a few times. The chain carries TRBV7-7 and TRBJ2-3; 7 bases are a match to TRBD2. The CDR3 has 15 residues. CDR1 and CDR2 (germline): SSHAT, FNYEAQ (reference sequence). J gave up 3 bases and V 2 bases, and 5 bases lay outside the gene matches. The CDR3 nucleotides are TGTGCCAGCAGCTTAATTGGGGGGGAGACAGATACGCAGTATTTT. Translated, it gives CASSLIGGETDTQYF.

This sequence joins TRBV15 and TRBJ2-7; TRBD2 matches at 9 bases. In germline, CDR1 is LNHNV, CDR2 YYDKDF (reference sequence). Trimming removed 3 bases from V and 0 bases from J; junction bases left unmatched: 6. This CDR3 has 16 amino acids. The CDR3 loop is CATSSIAGANSYEQYF. Written as DNA, the CDR3 is TGTGCCACCAGCAGTATAGCGGGGGCCAACTCCTACGAGCAGTACTTC.

The chain has TRBV6-1 and TRBJ1-3, with D possibly TRBD1 on 6 matching bases. V lost 5 bases, J lost 7 bases, and 15 bases lay in between. Germline CDR1 is MNHNS and CDR2 is SASEGT. This CDR3 is built from 14 residues. This CDR3 is CASSRGGGPNTIYF. The CDR3 region has the DNA TGTGCCAGCAGTCGTGGGGGGGGGCCGAACACCATATATTTT.

The rearrangement uses TRBV7-9 and TRBJ2-7; TRBD2 matches 7 bases. The V gene end was trimmed by 5 bases and the J gene end by 0 bases; junction bases not matched to a gene: 13. Germline V gene data show CDR1 as SEHNR and CDR2 as FQNEAQ (reference sequence). CDR3 length equals 17 residues. CDR3 residues: CASSPYRDLAASYEQYF. As DNA, the CDR3 is TGTGCCAGCAGCCCGTACCGAGACCTAGCGGCCTCCTACGAGCAGTACTTC.

The CDR3 spells CASSPPRGSAEAFF. The CDR3 DNA sequence: TGTGCCAGCAGCCCGCCCAGGGGCAGCGCTGAAGCTTTCTTT. The gene calls are TRBV11-2 and TRBJ1-1; a possible D gene is TRBD1 (6 bases). There are 14 residues in the CDR3. Trimming pared 5 bases from V and 6 bases from J, leaving 16 bases between. From germline, CDR1 is SGHAT and CDR2 FQNNGV. Based on the CDR3 plus reference TRBV11-2 and TRBJ1-1, the full variable domain is EAGVAQSPRYKIIEKRQSVAFWCNPISGHATLYWYQQILGQGPKLLIQFQNNGVVDDSQLPKDRFSAERLKGVDSTLKIQPAKLEDSAVYLCASSPPRGSAEAFFGQGTRLTVV.

This chain links TRBV5-4 with TRBJ1-6, with 8 bases that match TRBD1. With 5 bases clipped from V and 7 bases from J, the junction kept 5 bases outside the gene matches. Germline values: CDR1 SGHNT, CDR2 YYREEE (reference sequence). The CDR3 runs to 14 residues. This CDR3 is CASSLTGVNSPLHF. The CDR3, as DNA: TGTGCCAGCAGTCTGACAGGGGTAAATTCACCCCTCCACTTT.

The rearrangement joins TRBV28 to TRBJ1-1; D call uncertain. Germline CDR1 is MDHEN and CDR2 is SYDVKM. There are 13 residues in the CDR3. The V gene lost 7 bases and the J gene lost 0 bases, with 9 bases spanning the gap. The CDR3 bases are TGTGCCAGCAAGGTTTACTTGAACACTGAAGCTTTCTTT. Protein sequence: CASKVYLNTEAFF.

V usage is TRBV6-5 and J usage is TRBJ1-5; possible D gene TRBD1, 5 bases. The V gene lost 5 bases and the J gene lost 7 bases, with 15 bases spanning the gap. The CDR3 sequence is 14 residues long. Germline CDR1 MNHEY, CDR2 SVGAGI. The CDR3 DNA follows: TGTGCCAGCAGTGCGGGGGGAATTGGCCAGCCCCAGCATTTT. It yields the protein CASSAGGIGQPQHF.

V usage is TRBV7-9 and J usage is TRBJ1-1; a weak D match, TRBD1 (5 bases). CDR1 is SEHNR and CDR2 is FQNEAQ in the germline V gene (reference sequence). V was clipped by 5 bases and J by 11 bases, with 15 bases between them. CDR3 length: 12 amino acids. CDR3 protein: CASSLGGYAAFF. The CDR3 coding sequence is TGTGCCAGCAGCCTGGGGGGGTACGCGGCTTTCTTT.

The V call is TRBV6-1, the J call TRBJ1-5; no firm D call. The V and J ends lost 4 bases and 5 bases respectively, with 9 bases between them. CDR1 MNHNS and CDR2 SASEGT come from the germline V gene. The CDR3 has 13 residues. CDR3 nucleotides: TGTGCCAGCAGTGTGAGACCTTATCAGCCCCAGCATTTT. Protein: CASSVRPYQPQHF.

This CDR3 is CASSYSFAGNTIYF. DNA for the CDR3: TGTGCCAGCAGTTACTCGTTCGCGGGAAACACCATATATTTT. V gene TRBV6-6 combines with J gene TRBJ1-3; no clear D. This CDR3 region has 14 residues. Germline-derived CDR1 and CDR2 are MNHNY and SVGAGI (reference sequence). Trimming shortened V by 0 bases and J by 4 bases, and 7 bases separated the two germline ends.

This sequence joins TRBV10-2 and TRBJ1-6; maybe TRBD1 (6 bases). V was trimmed by 6 bases and J by 0 bases, leaving 15 bases between them. The length of the CDR3 is 17 residues. In germline, CDR1 is WSHSY, CDR2 SAAADI. The CDR3 DNA reads as TGCGCCAGCAGCGAACCGGGACAAAGCTCCTATAATTCACCCCTCCACTTT. This gives the protein CASSEPGQSSYNSPLHF.